The clone carrying this T cell receptor (beta chain) was picked up a small number of times. What it binds is not known. This sample includes further DNA sequences coding for the same CDR3. Sequenced by immunoSEQ multiplex PCR; TCRdb stores in-frame clones only, minus some. The table records roughly 53,000 clones, under 85% of them present only once. The data originate from a study of radiotherapy plus CTLA-4 blockade in lung cancer. General study points: Early clone dynamics of blood T cells, plus interferon-beta, reportedly predicted response best. In blood, TCR clones derived from the tumor expanded after radiotherapy plus ipilimumab.

Treatment of patients with chemo-refractory metastatic non-small-cell lung cancer consisted of focal radiation plus CTLA-4 blockade with ipilimumab. Germline V CDR1 and CDR2: SGHKS, YYEKEE (reference sequence). The CDR3 totals 16 residues. V was shortened by 1 base and J by 0 bases, with 8 bases between the two germline ends. The chain carries TRBV5-5 and TRBJ1-6, with a weak D call TRBD1 (5 bases). The sequence came from a human donor with non-small cell lung cancer who had a partial response to radiotherapy plus ipilimumab. The sample here was peripheral blood, taken from a patient treated with radiotherapy plus ipilimumab. CDR3 amino acids: CASSLTGRSYNSPLHF. The CDR3 coding sequence is TGTGCCAGCAGCTTGACAGGTCGCTCCTATAATTCACCCCTCCACTTT.